This T cell receptor beta chain was recovered during a study of T cells in Graves' hyperthyroidism and ophthalmopathy. This clonotype has more than one count but fewer than ten. No antigen is known for it. A read error may explain this, as a much larger clone is one base away. Study results and caveats: Separating ophthalmopathy from stable hyperthyroidism was achieved by a 13 V-J model.

CDR1 is MNHEY, CDR2 SMNVEV, per germline (reference sequence). The ends lost 5 bases at V and 8 bases at J; junction bases unmatched: 11. The CDR3 contains 16 residues. The TCR beta CDR3 regions underwent amplification using RNA transcripts as the source. HTBI primers drove first-round RT-PCR of the TCR CDR3. Each CDR3 protein gets one entry after TCRdb re-called the multiplex PCR reads with MiXCR. The sample shows 500,000 to 650,000 distinct CDR3 sequences, less than 15% of them seen only once. The sequence was collected from a woman aged 35 to 49 with Graves' hyperthyroidism. The sample consisted of blood. V usage is TRBV27 and J usage is TRBJ2-1, with 11 bases aligning to TRBD2. DNA for the CDR3: TGTGCCAGCAGTGATTTCTCTCTAGCGGGAGGACATGAGCAGTTCTTC. Protein sequence: CASSDFSLAGGHEQFF.